This TCR beta chain was sequenced for a study of cytomegalovirus exposure and HLA in healthy donors (TCRdb year 2017). In terms of the full investigation: In an earlier analysis of 587 of the donors, 250 to 300 Gb of sequence data and approximately 100 million unique TCR beta sequences from about 190 million T cells were reported. An early release that covered several hundred HLA-typed donors contained 300 to 350 gigabases of sequencing data and tens of millions of unique TCR sequences. Of the roughly 400 genotyped donors, 81% were placed in the genetic ancestry cluster associated with self-reported Caucasian donors. The study aimed to test whether signatures of past pathogen exposure could be identified by cataloging public T cell receptors. The study used immunosequencing to profile the T cell repertoires of some 600 subjects and linked those repertoires to cytomegalovirus serostatus. In addition to the first cohort of about 650 subjects, a separate validation cohort of approximately 130 different subjects was used. To predict cytomegalovirus infection status, the study brought together high-throughput TCR immunosequencing, statistical association of individual TCRs with disease status, and machine learning. A later analysis re-examined previously published TCR beta repertoires from about 670 donors and added high-resolution HLA genotyping to investigate patterns of TCR occurrence. In the later analysis, no new phenotypic data were used to find candidate immune exposures; instead, reliance was placed on TCR beta sequences and their occurrence across donors. An earlier analysis of some 600 of the donors applied high-throughput TCR beta sequencing to assess whether each TCR beta V gene segment acted as functional or pseudogenic. Donor age, sex, ethnicity and CMV serostatus were compiled together with the repertoire data. A later genetic analysis used genome-wide SNP genotypes for about 60% of the 666 donors, treating that subset as a discovery cohort. Every repertoire in the discovery cohort had been generated on one and the same sequencing platform. Both class I and class II loci were covered by HLA typing, at four-digit resolution. Typing coverage varied by locus: about 620-630 donors for A, B, C, DRB1 and DQB1; approximately 500 for DQA1; approximately 570 for DPA1; roughly 450 for DPB1. Roughly 5 DR-DQ haplotypes were handled as single units for association and clustering, since linkage in the cohort was strong. Across about 380 genotyped donors of the cohort, an average of about 250,000 unique TCR beta nucleotide sequences per donor were sequenced, and 15% to 20% of those sequences were non-productive. Overall study results and their limits: Assigning TCR associations to individual alleles was difficult when HLA alleles, especially DR and DQ, strongly co-occurred. According to the authors, the approach could potentially be generalized to other disease states and immunological phenotypes. Most TCR sequences were seen in very few donors, while some public TCRs were found in many individuals. A later analysis reported that several top co-occurrence clusters appeared linked to parvovirus B19, influenza, CMV and Epstein-Barr virus. A group of highly shared sequence variants was considered likely to be a technical artifact of the sequencing pipeline. Compared with equally common non-associated chains, HLA-associated TCR beta chains in a later analysis were more clonally expanded and had lower generation probabilities. A further reported finding was that TCR beta sequences accurately predicted the HLA-A and HLA-B alleles for most subjects in the first cohort. Broadly in line with IMGT annotations, most TCR beta V segments showed up in productive rearrangements about 90% or about 30% of the time in an earlier analysis of several hundred of the donors. The study gave a list of 150 to 200 TCR beta chains associated with cytomegalovirus. Because some donors lacked HLA typing at each locus, the association tests relied only on the typed subset. The classifier was reported to diagnose cytomegalovirus status with high specificity and sensitivity in both the original cohort and the validation cohort. Some IMGT-functional V segments, including TRBV6-2 and TRBV6-3, could not be distinguished by the 87-base-pair reads and were therefore excluded. The cohort was sequenced for TCR beta chains only, and without alpha or paired-chain data the features that could be detected were limited. Three of the identified cytomegalovirus-associated TCR beta chains were confirmed in vitro to be specific for cytomegalovirus antigens. For the cohort, immune exposure information was limited to CMV serostatus. In a later genetic analysis, fewer N-insertions in productive TCRs were reported among donors in an Asian-associated ancestry cluster than the 666-donor mean. In a later analysis, TCR association rates were found to vary across HLA loci, with the most associated TCRs seen for DRB1 alleles and the fewest for HLA-C alleles. A later genetic analysis associated a missense DCLRE1C variant with V-gene and J-gene trimming of TCR beta chains, and an independent cohort replicated the association. Correlated functional status among segregating V segments might reflect linkage disequilibrium, but an unknown experimental factor could not be ruled out. In a later analysis, more than 15,000 TCR beta sequences were associated with specific HLA alleles at a false discovery rate of 0.05. Sequencing depth was assumed to be roughly uniform across donors in the presence/absence analyses, though that assumption may not hold. A later analysis found that most CMV-associated TCR beta chains appeared HLA-restricted, with HLA associations seemingly driven largely by CMV exposure. The earlier analysis of around 600 of the donors excluded 15 to 20 rarely observed V segments, including chromosome 9 orphons, because counts were too low.

In total, approximately 610 healthy bone marrow donors made up the cohort. All cohort members were sampled while nominally healthy, although unrecorded immune exposures were likely present. The donor tested CMV seronegative, placing the donor among the 352 seronegative members of the cohort. A peripheral blood sample was provided by each donor, and peripheral blood mononuclear cells were used for TCR beta sequencing. Genomic DNA was extracted from the blood cell samples with the Qiagen DNeasy Blood Extraction Kit. From the cysteine up to the phenylalanine, the CDR3 has a length of 13 residues. The CDR3 DNA has 39 bases and is translated from base 1. The germline V gene specifies SGHAT as CDR1 and FQNNGV as CDR2. V drops 5 bases and J drops 6 bases, leaving 13 bases in between. Library preparation used the immunoSEQ multiplex PCR assay. For the multiplex PCR, a mixture combining 60 forward primers for TCR Vbeta segments and 13 reverse primers for TCR Jbeta segments was used. A multiplex PCR assay on genomic DNA amplified the CDR3 region of rearranged TCR beta genes. On the Illumina HiSeq System, the amplified TCR beta libraries were sequenced as 87-base-pair reads. In the source study's methods: Across the 500 to 750 repertoires, a later analysis counted tens of millions of unique TCR beta chains, 8.5 million to 12 million of which were shared by at least two donors. A nearest-neighbor algorithm error-corrected the raw reads and collapsed the reads into unique sequences, merging closely related sequences to remove PCR and sequencing errors. V, D and J gene segments were assigned by aligning CDR3 sequences to IMGT reference sequences. For a sequence to be retained, a match of at least six nucleotides was required to both a V gene segment and a J gene segment. Rearrangements were called productive when the CDR3 lacked stop codons and stayed in frame with V and J; all others were non-productive. CDR3 was defined by IMGT convention, running from the second conserved V-encoded cysteine to the conserved J-encoded phenylalanine. The earlier analysis of about 590 of the donors excluded sequences that lacked an unambiguous match to a single V gene segment. In an earlier analysis of 587 of the donors, a V segment was called functional when productive rearrangements were above 56.7%, and segregating when the standard deviation between donors exceeded 5%. A statistical classification framework was built to diagnose cytomegalovirus status from the catalog of TCR beta chain sequences. V and J gene assignment, in a later analysis, came from comparing TCR nucleotide sequences with IMGT/GENE-DB human TR gene sequences. The TCRdist pipeline was used in a later analysis to assign CDR3 sequences and most-parsimonious VDJ recombination scenarios. In a later analysis, each TCR beta chain was defined by its CDR3 amino acid sequence together with its V-gene family, and reads without a unique V-gene family were excluded. To address suspected cross-contamination and a sequencing artifact, a later analysis removed approximately 600 highly shared, low-generation-probability nucleotide sequences. A later analysis calculated a clonal expansion index for each public chain from normalized within-repertoire ranks of inferred template counts. Generation probabilities in a later analysis came from a VDJ recombination model fitted to out-of-frame rearrangements, and those results were checked against IGoR. A later analysis scored TCR-TCR, TCR-HLA and TCR-CMV co-occurrence with hypergeometric tests, applying a repertoire-size bias correction to TCR pairs. A later analysis estimated false discovery rates by permuting HLA or CMV assignments 20 times. In a later analysis, co-occurring TCRs were grouped using DBSCAN, and TCRdist sequence similarity was added for clustering within HLA-allele-positive subsets. Repertoires with fewer than 30,000 or more than 120,000 public chains, plus five repertoires with anomalous nucleotide sharing, were excluded from co-occurrence clustering. TCRdb holds this immuneACCESS table with in-frame rearrangements only. Some clones are missing; in checked studies, unresolved V genes explain under half, and the rest has no known cause. V, J and clone size were drawn from that table, and D and trimming were deduced from the DNA. The sample table lists roughly 180,000 clones, 82% of them with a count of one. The top ten constitute approximately 1.5% of the sample.

Notes on this clone: Its binding antigen is unknown. Nothing much larger sits one base from this clone, and base qualities are not available.

The V and J genes are TRBV11-2 and TRBJ1-1; the D gene is perhaps TRBD1, on 5 matching bases. The clonotype comes from a man aged 40-55 years in good health and CMV-seronegative. Sequencing was carried out using PBMCs. DNA sequence: TGTGCCAGCAGCCCAGGGCCCCGTGCTGAAGCTTTCTTT. Its amino acids are CASSPGPRAEAFF.